This section outlines one TCR beta chain sequence together with its context. The antigen is unknown. This sample was included in a study of T cells in narcolepsy. Overall study findings and caveats: Autoreactive HCRT-specific and TRIB2-specific clonotypes were marked in same-patient CSF-versus-blood CD4+ comparisons.

Losses at the gene ends were 4 bases for V and 4 bases for J; bases not matched to a gene: 2. The germline gives CDR1 SGHNT, CDR2 YYREEE (reference sequence). This CDR3 is built from 13 residues. Produced via immunoSEQ multiplex PCR; TCRdb's table is partial and in-frame only. The profile shows about 17,000 clones, over 75% of them singletons. The clonotype originates from a human donor in good health. The J gene is TRBJ1-3, the V gene TRBV5-4; 7 bases are a match to TRBD1. The sample taken for sequencing was memory (CD45RA-) CD4+ T cells from blood. The CDR3 protein is CASSTQGGNTIYF. In DNA, the CDR3 is TGTGCCAGCAGCACACAGGGGGGAAACACCATATATTTT.